The 6 T cell receptor beta chains reported below all come from one sample, sequenced in a study of cytomegalovirus exposure and HLA in healthy donors. The protocol was immunoSEQ multiplex PCR, while the TCRdb copy is restricted to in-frame clones and leaves out a portion. Of 150,000 to 200,000 clones in the sample, approximately 84% were seen once. The source material was PBMCs. These TCRs come from a man aged 25-40 years in good health and CMV-seropositive.

The chain links TRBV28 to TRBJ1-2; D is unclear. The germline gives CDR1 MDHEN, CDR2 SYDVKM. This CDR3 is built from 13 residues. Trimming took off 7 bases at V and 4 bases at J, with 13 bases between the two ends. The CDR3 nucleotides are TGTGCCAGCACCTCATTACTAGGCTATGGCTACACCTTC. Translated, it gives CASTSLLGYGYTF.

V usage is TRBV6-5 and J usage is TRBJ2-7; 10 nucleotides line up with TRBD2. The trim removed 7 bases at V and 0 bases at J, leaving 6 bases unmatched. The germline V gene encodes CDR1 MNHEY and CDR2 SVGAGI. This CDR3 spans 15 amino acids. CDR3 nucleotide sequence: TGTGCCAGCACAGCGACTAGCGGGTTCTCCTACGAGCAGTACTTC. Translating it yields CASTATSGFSYEQYF.

For the CDR3, the DNA is TGTGCCAGCACCCCGACAGGGTCCATGAAGTATGGCTACACCTTC. This codes for CASTPTGSMKYGYTF. V and J are TRBV6-1 and TRBJ1-2, with TRBD1 matching over 7 bases. The ends lost 7 bases at V and 5 bases at J; junction bases unmatched: 13. CDR3 length: 15 amino acids. Looked up from germline, CDR1 is MNHNS and CDR2 is SASEGT.

V and J are TRBV11-2 and TRBJ2-5; possibly TRBD2 for D (5 bases). V lost 0 bases and J 2 bases, leaving 13 bases between the germline ends. The length of the CDR3 is 16 residues. Germline V lookup: CDR1 SGHAT, CDR2 FQNNGV. The DNA of the CDR3 is TGTGCCAGCAGCTTAGATCTAGAAGAGGGACAAGAGACCCAGTACTTC. It codes for CASSLDLEEGQETQYF.

The chain combines TRBV6-5 with TRBJ2-7; TRBD1 is a possible D gene (6 bases). CDR3 length: 14 amino acids. Trimming stripped 4 bases from V and 3 bases from J, with 13 bases between. Germline values: CDR1 MNHEY, CDR2 SVGAGI. CDR3 DNA: TGTGCCAGCAGTTTCCTAACGGACAGCTACGAGCAGTACTTC. This codes for CASSFLTDSYEQYF.

This sequence joins TRBV27 and TRBJ2-4, with D possibly TRBD1 on 6 matching bases. With 2 bases removed from V and 3 bases from J, the gap between germline ends came to 8 bases. Germline CDR1 reads MNHEY; CDR2 reads SMNVEV (reference sequence). The CDR3 is 14 amino acids. CDR3: CASSLGRGKNIQYF. The CDR3, as DNA: TGTGCCAGCAGTTTAGGCAGGGGCAAAAACATTCAGTACTTC.